This is a list of T cell receptor beta chains from one sample in a study of blood T cell repertoires in COVID-19. The method was immunoSEQ multiplex PCR; TCRdb's version includes in-frame clones alone and lacks a portion of them. This sample has about 190,000 clones; roughly four fifths occur once, and the top ten carry 5.5% to 7.5%. Material for sequencing was peripheral blood. The receptors derive from a woman between 40 and 55 years old with acute or convalescent COVID-19. The conserved cysteine and the conserved F or W are not part of the CDR3 here.

j_call v_call cdr3_aa
TRBJ2-5 TRBV3-1/TRBV3-2 ASSLPGTGVETQY
TRBJ2-7 TRBV4-1 ASSHRDRPFEQY
TRBJ1-1 TRBV19 ASSLRGNTEAF
TRBJ2-3 TRBV15 ATSSDSGGPTDTQY
TRBJ1-6 TRBV9 ASSAPSRGFSPLH
TRBJ1-1 TRBV2 ASRQRGGNTEAF
TRBJ2-5 TRBV4-1 ASSQDWGPKRQETQY
TRBJ1-2 TRBV30 AWSFSGDGYT
TRBJ2-2 TRBV7-9 ASSLGLAGNTGELF
TRBJ1-6 TRBV27 ASSSSGSPLH
TRBJ2-7 TRBV11-2 ASSLKGRLEQY
TRBJ1-5 TRBV7-3 ASSLTRSQPQH
TRBJ1-1 TRBV25-1 ASSDPYRGSGTPEAF
TRBJ2-7 TRBV3-1/TRBV3-2 ASSRRGLYEQY
TRBJ1-5 TRBV2 ASRRTANQPQH
TRBJ1-5 TRBV28 ASSFRPGVQPQH
TRBJ2-7 TRBV19 ASSIAVAGGYEQY
TRBJ1-2 TRBV28 ASKNLQPGQGNYGYT
TRBJ1-1 TRBV3-1/TRBV3-2 ASSQGTGRTEAF
TRBJ1-2 TRBV28 ASSPTLGQPNYT
TRBJ2-1 TRBV5-1 ASSSSVAGAYNEQF
TRBJ2-7 TRBV7-6 ASSLVPGTGSHEQY
TRBJ1-5 TRBV21-1 ASGTGATDSNQPQH
TRBJ1-5 TRBV27 ASSLAQGNQPQH
TRBJ2-3 TRBV28 ASSIQSTDTQY
TRBJ2-1 TRBV5-1 ASSLVTSGYNEQF
TRBJ2-5 TRBV7-9 ASRQVGTGLETQY
TRBJ2-1 TRBV2 ASSGDSYNEQF
TRBJ1-1 TRBV6-5 ASSSTASTEAF
TRBJ1-2 TRBV27 ASSAGTGVYGYT
TRBJ1-5 TRBV15 ATSSGTAKQPQH
TRBJ1-2 TRBV27 ASSLGTGVGYT
TRBJ1-2 TRBV3-1/TRBV3-2 ASSQGQGYGYT
TRBJ1-1 TRBV6-5 ASFGGNTEAF
TRBJ1-6 TRBV5-8 ASSQPGDNSPLH
TRBJ2-1 TRBV27 ATGLAGGPTYNEQF
TRBJ1-3 TRBV5-8 ASSYRASGNTIY
TRBJ1-1 TRBV7-8 ASSLALSSGQLNTEAF
TRBJ2-7 TRBV5-8 ASSLGRITYEQY
TRBJ1-4 TRBV13 ASSLGQSTNEKLF
TRBJ1-1 TRBV5-8 ASSIGTGRTKGAF
TRBJ2-1 TRBV27 ASRSGGPYNEQF
TRBJ2-7 TRBV5-1 ASSTPSGGMGATSYEQY
TRBJ2-1 TRBV10-1 ASSESTGGHNEQF
TRBJ2-1 TRBV18 ASSPYGSEQF
TRBJ2-7 TRBV11-2 ASSLDSGYEQY
TRBJ1-5 TRBV5-6 ASSLGGHPQPQH
TRBJ1-1 TRBV19 ASSTRGQHTEAF
TRBJ2-5 TRBV30 AWSVVVETQY
TRBJ1-1 TRBV18 ASSTVTGRKEAF
TRBJ2-2 TRBV5-1 ASSLIAGFDTGELF
TRBJ2-2 TRBV7-8 ASSFMGQGNTGELF
TRBJ1-2 TRBV28 ASSLSPGGYGYT
TRBJ1-1 TRBV28 ASSLGNGGGRLAEAF
TRBJ2-2 TRBV7-7 ASSLVQGTGELF
TRBJ2-3 TRBV27 ASSLRSGSEGSPDTQY
TRBJ1-2 TRBV15 ATSRGPGRGGYT